Following are 27 T cell receptor beta chains from one sample sequenced in a study of OX40 agonist ivuxolimab in advanced cancers. Sequenced by immunoSEQ multiplex PCR; TCRdb stores in-frame clones only, minus some. The table records tens of thousands of clones, approximately 91% of them present only once. The source material was CD4+ or CD8+ T cells sorted from blood, sampled in a trial of the OX40 agonist ivuxolimab. The receptors here all came from an adult with an advanced solid tumor such as melanoma, head and neck, liver or kidney cancer.

The chain links TRBV6-6 to TRBJ1-2; no definite D call. The germline V gene has CDR1 MNHNY and CDR2 SVGAGI (reference sequence). V lost 4 bases to trimming and J lost 4 bases, with 19 bases between them. CDR3 size: 16 residues. CDR3 sequence reads: CASSFSPAAGFYGYTF. The CDR3 DNA follows: TGTGCCAGCAGTTTCTCCCCGGCGGCGGGGTTCTATGGCTACACCTTC.

The rearrangement links TRBV6-5 to TRBJ2-3, with D possibly matching TRBD2 (5 bases). CDR3 length equals 11 residues. CDR1 is MNHEY, CDR2 SVGAGI, per germline. V gave up 8 bases and J gave up 8 bases, with 11 bases separating them. CDR3 nucleotide sequence: TGTGCCAGCGGCATGAGCGGTACGCAGTATTTT. Its translation: CASGMSGTQYF.

This clone was recorded only once. CDR3 amino acids: CASSLTGNSNQPQHF. In nucleotides, the CDR3 is TGTGCCAGTAGTTTAACAGGTAACAGCAATCAGCCCCAGCATTTT. The chain uses TRBV19 and TRBJ1-5, with TRBD1 as a possible D gene (5 bases). Looked up from germline, CDR1 is LNHDA and CDR2 is SQIVND (reference sequence). The CDR3 has 15 residues. V lost 5 bases to trimming and J lost 1 base, with 12 bases between them. Complete variable domain (other parts from reference TRBV19 and TRBJ1-5): DGGITQSPKYLFRKEGQNVTLSCEQNLNHDAMYWYRQDPGQGLRLIYYSQIVNDFQKGDIAEGYSVSREKKESFPLTVTSAQKNPTAFYLCASSLTGNSNQPQHFGDGTRLSIL.

The V gene is TRBV28, the J gene TRBJ2-5; 7 bases are shared with TRBD2. The DNA end is a closer match to TRBJ2-7, so the J assignment may be wrong. Germline CDR1 MDHEN, CDR2 SYDVKM. CDR3 length equals 13 residues. The CDR3: CASSSGEDYEQYF. In DNA, the CDR3 is TGTGCCAGCAGTAGCGGGGAAGACTACGAGCAGTACTTC.

The chain recombines TRBV19 with TRBJ1-2, with 8 bases fitting TRBD1. The CDR3 is 18 amino acids. Per the germline V gene, CDR1 is LNHDA and CDR2 is SQIVND (reference sequence). V gave up 3 bases and J gave up 0 bases; unmatched junction bases: 12. The CDR3 nucleotides read TGTGCCAGTAGTATTTGGGCCCCGACAGGGGTAACTAACTATGGCTACACCTTC. This sequence encodes CASSIWAPTGVTNYGYTF.

The chain carries TRBV30 and TRBJ2-7, with TRBD1 identical over 8 bases. Germline assignment: CDR1 GTSNPN and CDR2 SVGIG (reference sequence). With V trimmed by 1 base and J by 6 bases, 14 bases remained unmatched. The CDR3 is 16 residues long. The CDR3 DNA reads TGTGCCTGGAGTGGCCGGGACGGGACAGGACCTGTCGAGCAGTACTTC. Encoded protein: CAWSGRDGTGPVEQYF.

The rearrangement joins TRBV7-6 to TRBJ2-7; D ambiguous. Trimming stripped 3 bases from V and 2 bases from J, with 8 bases between. Per the germline V gene, CDR1 is SGHVS and CDR2 is FNYEAQ. CDR3 length: 13 residues. CDR3 sequence reads: CASSFGRTYEQYF. The CDR3 DNA sequence: TGTGCCAGCAGCTTTGGGCGGACCTACGAGCAGTACTTC.

The genes are TRBV7-3 and TRBJ2-3; D not certain. Germline CDR1 reads SGHTA; CDR2 reads FQGTGA. The CDR3 is made up of 15 amino acids. Trimming stripped 5 bases from V and 0 bases from J, with 12 bases between. The CDR3, as DNA: TGTGCCAGCAGCCTCAGGACGGATAGCACAGATACGCAGTATTTT. Its protein product is CASSLRTDSTDTQYF.

The chain joins TRBV4-1 to TRBJ2-5; perhaps D is TRBD1 or TRBD2 (5 bases each). The V end lost 3 bases, the J end lost 2 bases, and 7 bases lay between the germline ends. Germline lookup yields CDR1 MGHRA and CDR2 YSYEKL. This CDR3 is 13 amino acids long. CDR3 in amino acids: CASSQWGQETQYF. CDR3 bases: TGCGCCAGCAGCCAGTGGGGGCAAGAGACCCAGTACTTC.

The gene calls are TRBV5-1 and TRBJ2-5; D may be TRBD2 (6 bases). The CDR3 spans 14 residues. In germline, CDR1 is SGHRS, CDR2 YFSETQ. Between the trimmed V and J ends, which lost 4 bases and 5 bases, there was a span of 15 bases. The CDR3 spells CASSPTPGLETQYF. The DNA for the CDR3 is TGCGCCAGCAGCCCTACCCCGGGACTCGAGACCCAGTACTTC.

The chain combines TRBV7-9 with TRBJ1-4; D call uncertain. The germline gives CDR1 SEHNR, CDR2 FQNEAQ (reference sequence). The CDR3 loop spans 14 amino acids. Trimming cost V 3 bases and J 0 bases, with 5 bases left between them. The CDR3 bases are TGTGCCAGCAGCTTCAGAGCAACTAATGAAAAACTGTTTTTT. It translates to CASSFRATNEKLFF.

This clone was recorded a few times. The V call is TRBV5-1, the J call TRBJ1-2, with D perhaps TRBD1 (5 bases). The germline V and J ends were trimmed by 3 bases and 4 bases, with 22 bases remaining between them. Germline V gene data show CDR1 as SGHRS and CDR2 as YFSETQ. This CDR3 is 17 amino acids long. The CDR3 here is CASSSDLSGGYPYGYTF. The CDR3 DNA follows: TGCGCCAGCAGCTCGGACCTTTCGGGGGGTTACCCCTATGGCTACACCTTC.

V is TRBV5-4 and J is TRBJ1-1, with D hard to call. The length of the CDR3 is 13 residues. Deletions cut 4 bases from V and 6 bases from J, with 13 bases between. Germline V gives CDR1 SGHNT, CDR2 YYREEE (reference sequence). DNA of the CDR3: TGTGCCAGCAGCGGTGGGTATGGGCCTGAAGCTTTCTTT. It specifies CASSGGYGPEAFF.

The chain links TRBV27 to TRBJ2-7; D is uncertain. The length of the CDR3 is 11 residues. Germline-derived CDR1 and CDR2 are MNHEY and SMNVEV (reference sequence). The V end lost 2 bases, the J end lost 10 bases, and 9 bases lay between the germline ends. This CDR3 reads CASSLSGLQYF. CDR3 in DNA: TGTGCCAGCAGTTTAAGTGGGCTACAGTACTTC.

This sequence joins TRBV10-1 and TRBJ2-3, with 8 positions matching TRBD1. The length of the CDR3 is 15 residues. Germline-derived CDR1 and CDR2 are WNHNN and SYGVQD (reference sequence). Losses at the gene ends were 3 bases for V and 3 bases for J; bases not matched to a gene: 5. The chain's CDR3 is CASSDTTGETDTQYF. The CDR3 nucleotides are TGCGCCAGCAGTGATACGACAGGGGAAACAGATACGCAGTATTTT.

The rearrangement uses TRBV5-6 and TRBJ2-1, with unresolved D. V was trimmed by 2 bases and J by 4 bases, leaving 7 bases between them. Germline lookup yields CDR1 SGHDT and CDR2 YYEEEE. The CDR3 consists of 13 residues. The CDR3 bases are TGTGCCAGCAGCTTTACTTCTTACAATGAGCAGTTCTTC. Protein sequence: CASSFTSYNEQFF.

The genes are TRBV13 and TRBJ1-1, with 8 bases aligning to TRBD1. The CDR3 covers 14 residues. V shed 5 bases, J shed 1 base, and the junction held 3 bases outside the gene matches. Looked up from germline, CDR1 is PRHDT and CDR2 is FYEKMQ (reference sequence). The CDR3 DNA reads TGTGCCAGCAGCCCCGACAGGGGGAACACTGAAGCTTTCTTT. It codes for CASSPDRGNTEAFF.

This chain uses TRBV29-1 with TRBJ2-5, with 7 positions matching TRBD2. The CDR3 spans 12 residues. Trimming took 4 bases from V and 4 from J; bases not matched to a gene: 3. Germline CDR1 is SQVTM and CDR2 is ANQGSEA. CDR3 residues: CSVGTSVETQYF. CDR3 in DNA: TGCAGCGTTGGAACTAGCGTAGAGACCCAGTACTTC.

The V call is TRBV21-1, the J call TRBJ1-2; the D call in the table, TRBD1, was not verified against the DNA. TRBV21-1 is noted as a pseudogene. The CDR3 extends over 14 amino acids. CDR3 amino acids: CASSKVQGAEGYTF. The CDR3 bases are TGTGCCAGCAGCAAAGTACAGGGAGCGGAAGGCTACACCTTC.

The chain uses TRBV7-6 and TRBJ2-7; TRBD1 is a possible D gene (6 bases). The V gene lost 5 bases and the J gene lost 7 bases, with 18 bases spanning the gap. The germline V gene has CDR1 SGHVS and CDR2 FNYEAQ. The CDR3 sequence is 14 residues long. The CDR3 loop reads CASSPPTGPREQYF. The CDR3 coding sequence is TGTGCCAGCAGCCCCCCGACAGGCCCCCGGGAGCAGTACTTC. The full variable domain, in which reference TRBV7-6 and TRBJ2-7 provide the parts outside the CDR3, is GAGVSQSPRYKVTKRGQDVALRCDPISGHVSLYWYRQALGQGPEFLTYFNYEAQQDKSGLPNDRFSAERPEGSISTLTIQRTEQRDSAMYRCASSPPTGPREQYFGPGTRLTVT.

The V call is TRBV5-1, the J call TRBJ2-1, with no clear D. Germline CDR1 is SGHRS and CDR2 is YFSETQ. The CDR3 runs 14 residues. Trimming shortened V by 3 bases and J by 0 bases, and 7 bases separated the two germline ends. For the CDR3, the DNA is TGCGCCAGCAGCTATAGGAGCTCCTACAATGAGCAGTTCTTC. Its translation is CASSYRSSYNEQFF.

This chain joins TRBV6-5 and TRBJ1-2; D unclear. The CDR3 length is 14 residues. Germline CDR1 and CDR2: MNHEY and SVGAGI. Trimming cost V 6 bases and J 2 bases, with 13 bases left between them. The CDR3 here is CASRPGMANYGYTF. CDR3 coding DNA: TGTGCCAGCAGACCCGGGATGGCCAACTATGGCTACACCTTC.

This CDR3 reads CASSQERAAGSEAFF. The CDR3 nucleotides are TGCGCCAGCAGCCAAGAGCGCGCGGCAGGGTCTGAAGCTTTCTTT. The chain links TRBV4-1 to TRBJ1-1, with TRBD1 as a possible D gene (5 bases). With 0 bases removed from V and 6 bases from J, the gap between germline ends came to 14 bases. CDR1 MGHRA and CDR2 YSYEKL come from the germline V gene. This CDR3 comprises 15 residues.

The V and J genes are TRBV28 and TRBJ2-1; tentative D call: TRBD1 (5 bases). CDR3 length: 16 amino acids. V lost 5 bases to trimming and J lost 8 bases, with 22 bases between them. Germline CDR1 MDHEN, CDR2 SYDVKM. The DNA of the CDR3 is TGTGCCAGCAGTCCTGCTGACAGAAGCCTTTTGTATGAGCAGTTCTTC. Protein sequence: CASSPADRSLLYEQFF.

This chain uses TRBV4-3 with TRBJ2-1; 12 nucleotides align to TRBD2. CDR1 and CDR2 from the germline V gene are LGHNA and YSLEER. CDR3 length equals 16 residues. V lost 3 bases and J lost 7; bases outside the gene matches: 7. In DNA, the CDR3 is TGCGCCAGCAGCCATGTGACTAGCGGGAGAATGAATGAGCAGTTCTTC. Amino acid sequence: CASSHVTSGRMNEQFF.

The chain combines TRBV27 with TRBJ2-1, with TRBD2 matching over 8 bases. This CDR3 region has 13 residues. The V gene's germline CDR1 is MNHEY and CDR2 SMNVEV (reference sequence). Trimming at V came to 8 bases and at J to 6 bases, leaving 6 bases not matched to a gene. The chain's CDR3 is CASSGGAVNEQFF. The CDR3 bases are TGTGCCAGCTCCGGGGGGGCGGTCAATGAGCAGTTCTTC.

V is TRBV4-1 and J is TRBJ1-6; no definite D call. Germline-derived CDR1 and CDR2 are MGHRA and YSYEKL. The CDR3 is 14 amino acids. Trimming removed 6 bases at V and 1 base at J, with 7 bases between. The CDR3 here is CASSSGSYNSPLHF. CDR3 bases: TGCGCCAGCAGTTCGGGGTCCTATAATTCACCCCTCCACTTT.